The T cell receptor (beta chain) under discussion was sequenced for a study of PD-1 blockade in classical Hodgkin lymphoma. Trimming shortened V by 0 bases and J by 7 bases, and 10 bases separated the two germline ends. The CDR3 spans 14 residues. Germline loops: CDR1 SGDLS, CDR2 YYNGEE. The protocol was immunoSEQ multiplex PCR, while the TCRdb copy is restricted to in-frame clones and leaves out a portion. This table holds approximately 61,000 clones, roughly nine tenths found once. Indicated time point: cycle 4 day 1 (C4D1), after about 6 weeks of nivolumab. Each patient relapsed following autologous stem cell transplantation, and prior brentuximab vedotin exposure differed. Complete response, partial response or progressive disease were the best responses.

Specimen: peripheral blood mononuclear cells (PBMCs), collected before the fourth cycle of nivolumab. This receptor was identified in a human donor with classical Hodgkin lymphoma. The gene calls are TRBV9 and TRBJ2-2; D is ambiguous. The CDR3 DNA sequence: TGTGCCAGCAGCGTAGAAGCTTCGGGCGGGGAGCTGTTTTTT. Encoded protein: CASSVEASGGELFF. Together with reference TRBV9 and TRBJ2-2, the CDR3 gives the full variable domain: DSGVTQTPKHLITATGQRVTLRCSPRSGDLSVYWYQQSLDQGLQFLIQYYNGEERAKGNILERFSAQQFPDLHSELNLSSLELGDSALYFCASSVEASGGELFFGEGSRLTVL.